This TCR beta chain was documented in a study of OX40 agonist ivuxolimab in advanced cancers. Study-wide results and limits: Clonal expansion from baseline to week 6 occurred in both CD4+ and CD8+ T cells.

In germline, CDR1 is SQVTM, CDR2 ANQGSEA. The CDR3 has 14 residues. Trimming removed 2 bases at V and 5 bases at J, with 12 bases between. Measured with immunoSEQ multiplex PCR; TCRdb has only the in-frame clones, and not every one. The sample lists 20,000 to 30,000 clones; 83% were seen once. Exclusion applied to patients with autoimmune disease history or systemic immunosuppression. Blood specimens came from baseline, cycle 4 day 1, and cycle 7 day 1. With regard to this clone: Its specificity is unknown.

The receptor comes from an adult with an advanced solid tumor such as melanoma, head and neck, liver or kidney cancer. V gene TRBV29-1 combines with J gene TRBJ2-2, with D perhaps matching TRBD2 (6 bases). The sample here was CD4+ or CD8+ T cells sorted from blood, taken in a trial of the OX40 agonist ivuxolimab. In nucleotides, the CDR3 is TGCAGCGTTGAAAAGGGAGGTACAACCGGGGAGCTGTTTTTT. It translates to CSVEKGGTTGELFF.